This T cell receptor beta chain was captured by sequencing in a study of blood T cell repertoires in COVID-19. In the study overall: The United States, Italy and Spain supplied acute and convalescent COVID-19 samples.

The J segment lost 1 base and the V segment lost 0 bases, leaving 0 bases of the junction unmatched. This CDR3 comprises 15 residues. Germline values: CDR1 SGHKS, CDR2 YYEKEE (reference sequence). Profiling relied on immunoSEQ multiplex PCR, and the TCRdb table lists in-frame clones only, not all of them. This sample has over 300,000 clones, with about 90% found just once. A word on this clone: Other DNA sequences in the same sample also yield this CDR3.

The clonotype originates from a man aged 35-49 years with acute or convalescent COVID-19. The chain employs TRBV5-5 and TRBJ2-3, with 9 bases matching TRBD2. The sample consisted of peripheral blood. CDR3 in DNA: TGTGCCAGCAGCTTGGGACTAGCGGGCACAGATACGCAGTATTTT. This encodes CASSLGLAGTDTQYF.